This T cell receptor beta chain comes out of a study of human T cells and chemical hapten exposure. Across the whole study: From small differences in pooled library volume came most of the variation in per-sample TCR yields.

General study results and limits: Following DPC sensitization, TCRs present above 1 in 1000 frequency showed no change.

Authors' methods: TCR counts had a median of about 92,000 per sample and spanned about 23,224 to 750,000. TCRdb analysed the 5' RACE reads with MiXCR anew, one entry per CDR3 protein. What appears here as the V and J calls and clone size reflects TCRdb's work, not the paper's. This table has about 140,000 distinct CDR3 sequences, 4.1% appearing once. V lost 1 base and J lost 2, with 14 bases in between. Germline CDR1 reads MGHRA; CDR2 reads YSYEKL. The CDR3 totals 16 residues. From whole blood left unfractionated, total RNA was extracted. This clonotype was seen ten or more times. Its antigen remains unidentified.

The chain links TRBV4-1 to TRBJ1-2; TRBD1 is a possible D gene (5 bases). The sequence derives from a female donor in good health. DNA for the CDR3: TGCGCCAGCAGCCAAGCGTTTGTCGGGGCCAACTATGGCTACACCTTC. Protein: CASSQAFVGANYGYTF.